Listed here are 28 T cell receptor beta chains from one sample, sequenced in a study of T cells in Graves' hyperthyroidism and ophthalmopathy. Amplification yielded TCR beta CDR3 regions, with RNA transcripts as the source. Researchers ran a first-round RT-PCR on the TCR CDR3 using the HTBI primer set. TCRdb reprocessed the multiplex PCR reads via MiXCR and lists one record per CDR3 protein. The sample lists hundreds of thousands of distinct CDR3 sequences; 38% were seen once. The source material was blood. The source is a man younger than 30 with Graves' hyperthyroidism.

The chain is built from TRBV9 and TRBJ1-4; D gene unclear. The V and J ends lost 0 bases and 4 bases respectively, with 7 bases between them. The CDR3 loop spans 14 amino acids. The germline V gene has CDR1 SGDLS and CDR2 YYNGEE. CDR3 DNA: TGTGCCAGCAGCGTAGGCGGAGATAATGAAAAACTGTTTTTT. Translation gives CASSVGGDNEKLFF.

There are many counts of this clonotype. DNA for the CDR3: TGTGCCAGCAGTGAAATGGGGGGAGGGGATAGCAATCAGCCCCAGCATTTT. Its protein product is CASSEMGGGDSNQPQHF. The V and J genes are TRBV2 and TRBJ1-5; D may be TRBD1 (5 bases). This CDR3 comprises 17 residues. Germline CDR1 and CDR2: SNHLY and FYNNEI. Deletions cut 2 bases from V and 0 bases from J, with 14 bases between. Drawing the rest from reference TRBV2 and TRBJ1-5, the complete variable domain is EPEVTQTPSHQVTQMGQEVILRCVPISNHLYFYWYRQILGQKVEFLVSFYNNEISEKSEIFDDQFSVERPDGSNFTLKIRSTKLEDSAMYFCASSEMGGGDSNQPQHFGDGTRLSIL.

Only a few counts were recorded for this clonotype. The chain carries TRBV4-1 and TRBJ1-5; 9 bases fit TRBD1. The germline CDR1 and CDR2 sequences are MGHRA and YSYEKL. Losses at the gene ends were 8 bases for V and 6 bases for J; bases not matched to a gene: 11. The CDR3 is 15 amino acids. The CDR3 protein is CASGTGRALGQPQHF. The CDR3 nucleotides read TGCGCCAGCGGGACAGGGAGGGCCCTGGGTCAGCCCCAGCATTTT.

In this sample, this clonotype turned up a few times. A single base separates this from a much larger clone, so it may be a read error. The rearrangement joins TRBV4-1 to TRBJ1-2, with D maybe TRBD1 (6 bases). Germline-derived CDR1 and CDR2 are MGHRA and YSYEKL. The CDR3 is made up of 14 amino acids. The CDR3 loop reads CANSQVNRDAGYTF. CDR3 nucleotides: TGCGCCAACAGCCAAGTCAACAGGGACGCTGGCTACACCTTC.

In its sample, this clonotype was seen a few times. The rearrangement links TRBV9 to TRBJ1-6; D gene ambiguous. Germline-derived CDR1 and CDR2 are SGDLS and YYNGEE. CDR3 size: 13 residues. V was cut by 7 bases and J by 8 bases, with 13 bases left in between. The CDR3 nucleotides are TGTGCCAGCTCACCACGTGGCTATTCACCCCTCCACTTT. Protein product: CASSPRGYSPLHF. Combining the CDR3 with reference TRBV9 and TRBJ1-6 gives the whole variable domain DSGVTQTPKHLITATGQRVTLRCSPRSGDLSVYWYQQSLDQGLQFLIQYYNGEERAKGNILERFSAQQFPDLHSELNLSSLELGDSALYFCASSPRGYSPLHFGNGTRLTVT.

The chain carries TRBV20-1 and TRBJ1-5; maybe TRBD1 (5 bases). CDR1 DFQATT and CDR2 SNEGSKA come from the germline V gene (reference sequence). Between the trimmed V and J ends, which lost 0 bases and 1 base, there was a span of 10 bases. This CDR3 is built from 15 residues. The CDR3 region has the DNA TGCAGTGCTAGAGAATGGGGCCGAAGCAATCAGCCCCAGCATTTT. The encoded protein is CSAREWGRSNQPQHF.

The sample holds a few counts of this clonotype. V usage is TRBV7-2 and J usage is TRBJ1-3, with TRBD1 matching over 8 bases. CDR1 is SGHTA, CDR2 FQGNSA, per germline. This CDR3 comprises 16 residues. V lost 6 bases, J lost 3 bases, and 10 bases stayed unmatched. CDR3 nucleotide sequence: TGTGCCAGCAGACCTACAGCAGGGGGCAGTGGAAACACCATATATTTT. Translating it yields CASRPTAGGSGNTIYF.

The chain couples TRBV29-1 to TRBJ1-1; a weak D match, TRBD1 (6 bases). Germline values: CDR1 SQVTM, CDR2 ANQGSEA. V was trimmed by 7 bases and J by 6 bases, leaving 12 bases between them. The CDR3 loop spans 11 amino acids. For the CDR3, the DNA is TGCAGCGCCGGGGAGGGGGCTGAAGCTTTCTTT. It encodes CSAGEGAEAFF.

Worth noting for this clonotype: At one of its ends the junction is not consistent with the germline gene, which may arise from a read error. The chain uses TRBV9 and TRBJ1-1, with 9 nucleotides matching TRBD1. The germline V gene has CDR1 SGDLS and CDR2 YYNGEE. The CDR3 is 15 residues long. This chain's CDR3 is CASRVGQGMDTEAFF. In DNA form, the CDR3 reads TGTGCCAGCAGAGTAGGACAGGGGATGGACACTGAAGCTTTCTTT.

The chain recombines TRBV19 with TRBJ1-1; D is unclear. CDR1 LNHDA and CDR2 SQIVND come from the germline V gene (reference sequence). Trimming removed 3 bases at V and 4 bases at J, with 9 bases between. The CDR3 runs 13 residues. As DNA, the CDR3 is TGTGCCAGTAGTATCAACGCAGCCACTGAAGCTTTCTTT. It codes for CASSINAATEAFF.

This clonotype has only a few counts. The chain links TRBV5-1 to TRBJ1-6, with 8 bases that match TRBD1. CDR1 and CDR2 (germline): SGHRS, YFSETQ. The CDR3 runs 15 residues. Trimming cost V 2 bases and J 9 bases; bases outside gene matches: 7. For the CDR3, the DNA is TGCGCCAGCAGCTTCAGACAGGGGCGAGGTTCACCCCTCCACTTT. Amino acid sequence: CASSFRQGRGSPLHF.

The chain couples TRBV19 to TRBJ1-2; 10 nucleotides line up with TRBD1. Germline CDR1 is LNHDA and CDR2 is SQIVND (reference sequence). The CDR3 is 15 residues long. J was trimmed by 4 bases and V by 5 bases; bases with no gene match: 7. The DNA for the CDR3 is TGTGCCAGTAGTGGCGACAGGGGGCGCATCTATGGCTACACCTTC. It translates to CASSGDRGRIYGYTF.

The V call is TRBV10-3, the J call TRBJ1-2, with D perhaps matching TRBD1 (5 bases). With 7 bases removed from V and 4 bases from J, the gap between germline ends came to 10 bases. The germline V gene encodes CDR1 ENHRY and CDR2 SYGVKD. This CDR3 comprises 12 residues. The DNA for the CDR3 is TGTGCCATCAAGGGGACGACCTATGGCTACACCTTC. This encodes CAIKGTTYGYTF.

The chain carries TRBV4-1 and TRBJ1-6; 8 nucleotides line up with TRBD1. The CDR3 length is 15 residues. The J segment lost 8 bases and the V segment lost 1 base, leaving 4 bases of the junction unmatched. CDR1 is MGHRA, CDR2 YSYEKL, per germline. CDR3 sequence reads: CASSQARTGYSPLHF. CDR3 sequence (DNA): TGCGCCAGCAGCCAAGCCAGGACAGGGTATTCACCCCTCCACTTT.

Of note for this clonotype: Being one base from a much bigger clone, this may be a read error. The rearrangement joins TRBV5-6 to TRBJ1-2; a weak D match, TRBD1 (6 bases). The germline V gene has CDR1 SGHDT and CDR2 YYEEEE. The V and J ends lost 1 base and 6 bases respectively, with 10 bases between them. CDR3 length: 13 residues. The CDR3 here is CASSLNRQDGYTF. CDR3 coding DNA: TGTGCCAGCAGCTTGAACAGACAGGATGGCTACACCTTC.

This clonotype was counted only a few times. The chain employs TRBV7-6 and TRBJ2-5; D is perhaps TRBD2 (7 bases). There are 15 residues in the CDR3. V lost 5 bases, J lost 3 bases, and 16 bases lay in between. In germline, CDR1 is SGHVS, CDR2 FNYEAQ. CDR3 coding DNA: TGTGCCAGCAGCAGGCCGTGGGAGGGGGAAGAGACCCAGTACTTC. Translating gives CASSRPWEGEETQYF.

Turning to this clonotype: One end of the junction is discordant with germline, which a read error may explain. In DNA form, the CDR3 reads TGCGCCAGCAGCTACAGGGCCCGGGGGGGGGCCAACGTCCTGTCTTTC. This encodes CASSYRARGGANVLSF. This chain links TRBV10-2 with TRBJ2-6; TRBD2 agrees at 8 bases. Germline-derived CDR1 and CDR2 are WSHSY and SAAADI. The CDR3 loop spans 16 amino acids.

In this sample, this clonotype turned up many times. V gene TRBV2 combines with J gene TRBJ2-7, with TRBD1 as a possible D gene (5 bases). Germline CDR1 and CDR2: SNHLY and FYNNEI. This CDR3 spans 13 amino acids. V was trimmed by 3 bases and J by 6 bases, leaving 12 bases between them. This CDR3 is CASSDQGISEQYF. DNA of the CDR3: TGTGCCAGCAGTGATCAGGGAATCTCCGAGCAGTACTTC.

Points on this clonotype: Just one base apart from a much larger clone, this may be a read error. In DNA, the CDR3 is TGCAGCGTTGTTTGGACAGCCACTGAAGCTTTCTTT. Protein: CSVVWTATEAFF. This chain connects TRBV29-1 to TRBJ1-1, with D possibly matching TRBD1 (6 bases). Trimming pared 4 bases from V and 4 bases from J, leaving 10 bases between. The germline CDR1 and CDR2 sequences are SQVTM and ANQGSEA. The CDR3 extends over 12 amino acids.

The CDR3 region is CASHRVRTDTQYF. The CDR3 DNA follows: TGTGCCAGCCATCGCGTTCGCACAGATACGCAGTATTTT. The V and J genes are TRBV6-5 and TRBJ2-3; D not certain. The CDR3 is made up of 13 amino acids. CDR1 and CDR2 from the germline V gene are MNHEY and SVGAGI. The V and J ends lost 8 bases and 1 base respectively, with 10 bases between them.

This clonotype has only a few counts. This chain connects TRBV7-2 to TRBJ1-1; D remains ambiguous. CDR3 size: 13 residues. Germline V gene lookup returns CDR1 SGHTA and CDR2 FQGNSA. V lost 6 bases and J lost 1, with 9 bases in between. The CDR3 nucleotides read TGTGCCAGCAGAACCACAGAGAACACTGAAGCTTTCTTT. This translates into CASRTTENTEAFF. The complete variable domain, with remaining parts taken from reference TRBV7-2 and TRBJ1-1, reads GAGVSQSPSNKVTEKGKDVELRCDPISGHTALYWYRQSLGQGLEFLIYFQGNSAPDKSGLPSDRFSAERTGGSVSTLTIQRTQQEDSAVYLCASRTTENTEAFFGQGTRLTVV.

The chain carries TRBV25-1 and TRBJ1-5, with D unclear. This CDR3 contains 14 residues. Per germline, CDR1 MGHDK and CDR2 SYGVNS. CDR3 sequence reads: CARDPQHSNQPQHF. The CDR3 nucleotides are TGTGCTAGAGATCCACAGCATAGCAATCAGCCCCAGCATTTT.

This clonotype was counted a few times. A junction boundary mismatches the germline segment, possibly from a read error. This chain connects TRBV7-3 to TRBJ1-1; D not resolved. CDR1 is SGHTA and CDR2 is FQGTGA in the germline V gene. This CDR3 comprises 15 residues. The CDR3 reads CASSHRLAWGTEAFF. In DNA, the CDR3 is TGCGCCAGCAGCCACCGATTGGCGTGGGGTACTGAAGCTTTCTTT.

The V and J genes are TRBV6-6 and TRBJ2-7; perhaps TRBD1 as D (5 bases). V shed 7 bases and J shed 0 bases, with 13 bases lying between them. The V gene's germline CDR1 is MNHNY and CDR2 SVGAGI (reference sequence). The CDR3 has 14 amino acids. The CDR3 region has the DNA TGTGCCAGCATGGCAGGGCGCTACTCCTACGAGCAGTACTTC. Amino acid sequence: CASMAGRYSYEQYF.

There are many counts of this clonotype. The chain recombines TRBV19 with TRBJ1-1; 7 nucleotides line up with TRBD1. The junction had 6 bases not matched to a gene; V was cut back by 4 bases and J by 1 base. This CDR3 contains 15 residues. Looked up from germline, CDR1 is LNHDA and CDR2 is SQIVND (reference sequence). The CDR3 DNA is TGTGCCAGTAGTACGGGACAGACTCCGAACACTGAAGCTTTCTTT. This translates into CASSTGQTPNTEAFF.

The chain combines TRBV7-2 with TRBJ2-3, with D perhaps TRBD2 (6 bases). Trimming removed 9 bases from V and 3 bases from J, with 19 bases in between. CDR1 and CDR2 (germline): SGHTA, FQGNSA. CDR3 length equals 15 residues. The CDR3 loop is CASRVLSGVTDTQYF. For the CDR3, the DNA is TGTGCCAGTCGCGTCCTGTCGGGGGTTACAGATACGCAGTATTTT.

The J gene is TRBJ1-1, the V gene TRBV7-9; a weak D match, TRBD1 (6 bases). Germline V gene data show CDR1 as SEHNR and CDR2 as FQNEAQ (reference sequence). V dropped 5 bases and J dropped 5 bases, with 21 bases sitting between them. The CDR3 has 16 amino acids. The CDR3 DNA reads as TGTGCCAGCAGCCAAGATCCCGGGGGCCGTAATACTGAAGCTTTCTTT. It yields the protein CASSQDPGGRNTEAFF.

As regards this clonotype: The CDR3 carries no conserved terminal phenylalanine or tryptophan, so it likely arises from a read error. The chain links TRBV19 to TRBJ1-2; weak D call: TRBD1 (6 bases). The CDR3 totals 13 residues. Trimming left V 8 bases short and J 6 bases short, with 16 bases between. Per the germline V gene, CDR1 is LNHDA and CDR2 is SQIVND (reference sequence). CDR3 protein: CASGQLQGNGYTL. CDR3 DNA: TGTGCCAGTGGACAGCTCCAGGGGAATGGCTACACCCTC.